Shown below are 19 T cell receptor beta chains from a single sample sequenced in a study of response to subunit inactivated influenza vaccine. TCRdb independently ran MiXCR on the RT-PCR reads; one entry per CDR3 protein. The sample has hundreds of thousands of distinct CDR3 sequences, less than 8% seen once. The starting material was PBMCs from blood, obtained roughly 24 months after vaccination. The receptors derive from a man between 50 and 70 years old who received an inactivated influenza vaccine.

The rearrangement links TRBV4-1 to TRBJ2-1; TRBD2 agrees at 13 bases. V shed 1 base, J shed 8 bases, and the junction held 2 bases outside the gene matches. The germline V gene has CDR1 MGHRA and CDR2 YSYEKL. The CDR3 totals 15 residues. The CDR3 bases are TGCGCCAGCAGCCAAGGACTAGCGGGGGGATATGAGCAGTTCTTC. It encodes CASSQGLAGGYEQFF.

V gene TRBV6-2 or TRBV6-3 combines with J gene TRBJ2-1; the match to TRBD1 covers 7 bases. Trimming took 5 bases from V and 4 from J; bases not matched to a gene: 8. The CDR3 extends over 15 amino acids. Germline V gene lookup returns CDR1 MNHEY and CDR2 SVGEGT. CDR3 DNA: TGTGCCAGCAGTAACCGGGACAGATCATACAATGAGCAGTTCTTC. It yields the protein CASSNRDRSYNEQFF.

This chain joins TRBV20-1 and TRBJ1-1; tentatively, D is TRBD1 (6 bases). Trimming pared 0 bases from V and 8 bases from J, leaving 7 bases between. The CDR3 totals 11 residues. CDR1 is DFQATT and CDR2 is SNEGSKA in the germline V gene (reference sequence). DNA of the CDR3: TGCAGTGCTAGAGATGGGACAGAAGCTTTCTTT. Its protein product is CSARDGTEAFF.

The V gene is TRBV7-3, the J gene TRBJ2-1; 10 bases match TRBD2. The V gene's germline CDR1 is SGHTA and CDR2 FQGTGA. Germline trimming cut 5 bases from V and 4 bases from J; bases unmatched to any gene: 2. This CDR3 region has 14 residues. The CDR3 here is CASSTSGKYNEQFF. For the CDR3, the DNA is TGTGCCAGCAGCACTAGCGGGAAATACAATGAGCAGTTCTTC.

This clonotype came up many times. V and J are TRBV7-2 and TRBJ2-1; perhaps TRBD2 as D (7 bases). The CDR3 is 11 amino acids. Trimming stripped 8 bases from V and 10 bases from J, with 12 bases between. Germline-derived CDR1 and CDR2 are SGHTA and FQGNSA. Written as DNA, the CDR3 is TGTGCCAGCGGTAGGGGGGGAGAGCAGTTCTTC. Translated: CASGRGGEQFF.

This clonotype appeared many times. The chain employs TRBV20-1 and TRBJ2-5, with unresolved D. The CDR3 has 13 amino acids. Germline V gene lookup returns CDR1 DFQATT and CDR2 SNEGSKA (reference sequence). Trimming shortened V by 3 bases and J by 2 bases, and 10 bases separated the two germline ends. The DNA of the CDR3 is TGCAGTGCTAGGCTTCCGGCACAAGAGACCCAGTACTTC. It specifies CSARLPAQETQYF.

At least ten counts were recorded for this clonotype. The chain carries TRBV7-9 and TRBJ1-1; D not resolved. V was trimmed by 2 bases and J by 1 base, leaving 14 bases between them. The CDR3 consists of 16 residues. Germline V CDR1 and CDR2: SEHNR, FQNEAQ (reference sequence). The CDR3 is CASSLFEAQQNTEAFF. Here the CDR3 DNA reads TGTGCCAGCAGCTTATTTGAAGCACAGCAGAACACTGAAGCTTTCTTT.

CDR3 region: CATSGIRGVAGELFF. The CDR3 nucleotides are TGTGCCACCAGCGGAATTAGGGGTGTCGCCGGGGAGCTGTTTTTT. The rearrangement joins TRBV15 to TRBJ2-2; a weak D match, TRBD1 (5 bases). V shed 5 bases and J shed 6 bases, with 16 bases lying between them. The germline V gene has CDR1 LNHNV and CDR2 YYDKDF (reference sequence). The CDR3 length is 15 residues.

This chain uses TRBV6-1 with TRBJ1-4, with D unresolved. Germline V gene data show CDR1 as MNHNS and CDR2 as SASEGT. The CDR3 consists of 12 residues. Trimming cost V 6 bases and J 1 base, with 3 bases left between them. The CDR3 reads CASRITNEKLFF. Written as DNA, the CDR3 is TGTGCCAGCAGGATAACTAATGAAAAACTGTTTTTT.

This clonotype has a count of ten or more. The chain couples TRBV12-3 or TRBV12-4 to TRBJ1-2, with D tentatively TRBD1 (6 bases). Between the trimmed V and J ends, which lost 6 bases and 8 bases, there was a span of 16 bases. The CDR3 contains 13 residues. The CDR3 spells CASRATGQKGYTF. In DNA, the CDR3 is TGTGCCAGCAGGGCGACAGGACAAAAGGGCTACACCTTC.

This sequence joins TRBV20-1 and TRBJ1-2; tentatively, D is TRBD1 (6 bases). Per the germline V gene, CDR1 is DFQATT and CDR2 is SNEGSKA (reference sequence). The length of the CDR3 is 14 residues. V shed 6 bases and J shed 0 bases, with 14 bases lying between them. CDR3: CSAKGQNTNYGYTF. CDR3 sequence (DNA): TGCAGTGCAAAAGGACAGAATACTAACTATGGCTACACCTTC.

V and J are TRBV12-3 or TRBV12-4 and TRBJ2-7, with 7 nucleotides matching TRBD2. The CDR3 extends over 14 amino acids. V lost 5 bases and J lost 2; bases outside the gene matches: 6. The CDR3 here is CASSRSSGAYEQYF. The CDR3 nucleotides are TGTGCCAGCAGTAGATCTAGCGGAGCCTACGAGCAGTACTTC.

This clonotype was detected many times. The CDR3 is CASSDFQAGAHYEQYF. In nucleotides, the CDR3 is TGTGCCAGCAGTGACTTCCAAGCGGGAGCCCACTACGAGCAGTACTTC. The V call is TRBV6-2 or TRBV6-3, the J call TRBJ2-7; 8 bases match TRBD2. The V and J ends lost 5 bases and 3 bases, in that order; junction bases with no gene match: 12. From germline, CDR1 is MNHEY and CDR2 SVGEGT. The CDR3 totals 16 residues.

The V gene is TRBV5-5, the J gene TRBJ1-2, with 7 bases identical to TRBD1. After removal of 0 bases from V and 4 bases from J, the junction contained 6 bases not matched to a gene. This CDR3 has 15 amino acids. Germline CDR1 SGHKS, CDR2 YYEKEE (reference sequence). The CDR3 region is CASSLDSGQSYGYTF. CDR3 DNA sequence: TGTGCCAGCAGCTTGGATTCGGGACAGAGCTATGGCTACACCTTC.

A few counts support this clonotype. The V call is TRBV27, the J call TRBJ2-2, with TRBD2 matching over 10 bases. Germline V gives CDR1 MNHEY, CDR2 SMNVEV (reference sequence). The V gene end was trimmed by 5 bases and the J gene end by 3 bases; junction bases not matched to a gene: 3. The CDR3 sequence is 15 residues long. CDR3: CASSRGTSDTGELFF. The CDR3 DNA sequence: TGTGCCAGCAGTCGGGGGACTAGCGACACCGGGGAGCTGTTTTTT.

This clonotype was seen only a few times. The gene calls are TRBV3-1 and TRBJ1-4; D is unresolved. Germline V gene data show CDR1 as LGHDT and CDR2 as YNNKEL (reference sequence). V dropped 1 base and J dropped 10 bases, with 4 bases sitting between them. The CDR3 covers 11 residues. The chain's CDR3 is CASSQGGKLFF. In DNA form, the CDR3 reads TGTGCCAGCAGCCAAGGAGGAAAACTGTTTTTT.

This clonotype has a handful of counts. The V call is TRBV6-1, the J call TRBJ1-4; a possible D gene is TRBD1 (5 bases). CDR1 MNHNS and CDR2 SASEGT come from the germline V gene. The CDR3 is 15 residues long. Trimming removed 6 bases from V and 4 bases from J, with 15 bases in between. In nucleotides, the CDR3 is TGTGCCAGCAGCCGGGACCTGGGGAGTAATGAAAAACTGTTTTTT. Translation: CASSRDLGSNEKLFF.

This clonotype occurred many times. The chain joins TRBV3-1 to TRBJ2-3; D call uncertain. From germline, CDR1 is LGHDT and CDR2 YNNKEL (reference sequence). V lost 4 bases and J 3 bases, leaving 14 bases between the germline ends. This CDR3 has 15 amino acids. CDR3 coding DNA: TGTGCCAGCAGCCCGACCGGTCTCGCAACAGATACGCAGTATTTT. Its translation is CASSPTGLATDTQYF.

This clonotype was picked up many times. CDR3 loop: CASSQAQGSRVHEQYF. CDR3 bases: TGCGCCAGCAGCCAAGCACAAGGTAGCAGGGTTCACGAGCAGTACTTC. The rearrangement links TRBV4-3 to TRBJ2-7; possible D gene TRBD1, 5 bases. The germline V and J ends were trimmed by 1 base and 5 bases, with 18 bases remaining between them. In germline, CDR1 is LGHNA, CDR2 YSLEER. The CDR3 totals 16 residues.